The 32 T cell receptor beta chains below were found in one sample sequenced in a study of blood T cell repertoires in COVID-19. Assay: immunoSEQ multiplex PCR; the TCRdb copy retains only in-frame clones and omits some. The data show hundreds of thousands of clones, approximately 90% seen once. The sequenced material came from PBMCs or T cells enriched from blood (not recorded which). The receptors derive from a young woman with acute COVID-19.

The chain combines TRBV18 with TRBJ1-2; possible D gene TRBD1, 5 bases. The CDR3 has 12 residues. In germline, CDR1 is KGHSH, CDR2 LQKENI. V was cut by 5 bases and J by 4 bases, with 8 bases left in between. CDR3 DNA sequence: TGTGCCAGCTCAAGGGGCGCCTATGGCTACACCTTC. It translates to CASSRGAYGYTF. The variable domain in full, with the rest retrieved from reference TRBV18 and TRBJ1-2, is NAGVMQNPRHLVRRRGQEARLRCSPMKGHSHVYWYRQLPEEGLKFMVYLQKENIIDESGMPKERFSAEFPKEGPSILRIQQVVRGDSAAYFCASSRGAYGYTFGSGTRLTVV.

The chain joins TRBV12-5 to TRBJ1-6; D is perhaps TRBD1 (5 bases). The ends were cut back, 0 bases at V and 4 bases at J, with 16 bases in the middle. The germline CDR1 and CDR2 sequences are LGHNT and FRNRAP. The CDR3 totals 18 residues. CDR3 amino acids: CASGLVLKDSRYNSPLHF. For the CDR3, the DNA is TGTGCTAGTGGTTTGGTATTAAAAGACAGCAGATATAATTCACCCCTCCACTTT.

The V and J genes are TRBV24-1 and TRBJ2-1; TRBD2 matches 12 bases. There are 17 residues in the CDR3. Germline V CDR1 and CDR2: KGHDR, SFDVKD. Trimming took 4 bases from V and 0 from J; bases not matched to a gene: 3. CDR3 protein: CATSDRTSGDSYNEQFF. CDR3 bases: TGTGCCACCAGTGACAGGACTAGCGGGGACTCCTACAATGAGCAGTTCTTC.

This clone appeared a few times. V and J are TRBV12-3 or TRBV12-4 and TRBJ1-6, with D perhaps matching TRBD1 (6 bases). The V gene lost 5 bases and the J gene lost 15 bases, with 14 bases spanning the gap. CDR3 length equals 12 residues. The CDR3 DNA is TGTGCCAGCAGTGACGACAGGCTGCTCCTCCACTTT. Protein product: CASSDDRLLLHF.

This clone was counted only a few times. This sequence joins TRBV5-1 and TRBJ1-1, with TRBD1 matching over 7 bases. Germline V gene lookup returns CDR1 SGHRS and CDR2 YFSETQ. Losses at the gene ends were 4 bases for V and 7 bases for J; bases not matched to a gene: 10. The CDR3 is made up of 14 amino acids. The CDR3 region is CASSLTSGGYEAFF. The DNA of the CDR3 is TGCGCCAGCAGCCTGACTTCAGGGGGATATGAAGCTTTCTTT. Full variable domain (rest looked up from reference TRBV5-1 and TRBJ1-1): KAGVTQTPRYLIKTRGQQVTLSCSPISGHRSVSWYQQTPGQGLQFLFEYFSETQRNKGNFPGRFSGRQFSNSRSEMNVSTLELGDSALYLCASSLTSGGYEAFFGQGTRLTVV.

This chain joins TRBV4-3 and TRBJ2-3, with a possible D match to TRBD2 (5 bases). Trimming stripped 0 bases from V and 2 bases from J, with 15 bases between. CDR1 LGHNA and CDR2 YSLEER come from the germline V gene. The CDR3 is 17 residues long. Here the CDR3 reads CASSQDRRAFHTDTQYF. DNA for the CDR3: TGCGCCAGCAGCCAAGATAGGCGGGCCTTTCACACAGATACGCAGTATTTT.

This chain uses TRBV11-2 with TRBJ1-3; D uncertain. This CDR3 has 17 residues. V lost 6 bases to trimming and J lost 3 bases, with 21 bases between them. Germline V gene sequence: CDR1 SGHAT, CDR2 FQNNGV. In DNA form, the CDR3 reads TGTGCCAGCAGTTATAAAATTCATACCCCCAGTGGAAACACCATATATTTT. It is translated as CASSYKIHTPSGNTIYF.

The chain links TRBV9 to TRBJ1-6; D is ambiguous. The CDR3 is 16 residues long. Trimming left V 4 bases short and J 6 bases short, with 17 bases between. CDR1 is SGDLS and CDR2 is YYNGEE in the germline V gene. The CDR3 region has the DNA TGTGCCAGCAGCCCATCGAGAAGGGCGGGTAATTCACCCCTCCACTTT. Its translation is CASSPSRRAGNSPLHF. The full variable domain, rest sourced from reference TRBV9 and TRBJ1-6, is DSGVTQTPKHLITATGQRVTLRCSPRSGDLSVYWYQQSLDQGLQFLIQYYNGEERAKGNILERFSAQQFPDLHSELNLSSLELGDSALYFCASSPSRRAGNSPLHFGNGTRLTVT.

A single count supports this clone. The chain combines TRBV6-6 with TRBJ2-1; D ambiguous. The V end lost 4 bases, the J end lost 10 bases, and 8 bases lay between the germline ends. The CDR3 runs 11 residues. Germline CDR1 MNHNY, CDR2 SVGAGI (reference sequence). DNA for the CDR3: TGTGCCAGCAGTTTTACAGCCGAGCAGTTCTTC. Encoded protein: CASSFTAEQFF.

The V and J genes are TRBV2 and TRBJ2-4, with 8 positions matching TRBD1. Germline V CDR1 and CDR2: SNHLY, FYNNEI. V lost 4 bases to trimming and J lost 8 bases; unmatched junction nucleotides: 7. The CDR3 is 14 residues long. The CDR3 DNA sequence: TGTGCCAGCAGTGGGGACAGGCTAAGGGACATTCAGTACTTC. It specifies CASSGDRLRDIQYF.

V gene TRBV6-5 combines with J gene TRBJ2-1, with D perhaps TRBD1 (5 bases). Germline V lookup: CDR1 MNHEY, CDR2 SVGAGI. The CDR3 has 15 residues. V gave up 2 bases and J gave up 4 bases, with 12 bases separating them. This chain's CDR3 is CASSYGALGYNEQFF. The CDR3 coding sequence is TGTGCCAGCAGTTACGGGGCCCTTGGGTACAATGAGCAGTTCTTC.

The chain combines TRBV11-2 with TRBJ2-7; 10 bases are shared with TRBD1. Germline V gene data show CDR1 as SGHAT and CDR2 as FQNNGV. The length of the CDR3 is 15 residues. With 5 bases clipped from V and 5 bases from J, the junction kept 9 bases outside the gene matches. The CDR3: CASSPPDRGTNEQYF. CDR3 DNA: TGTGCCAGCAGCCCCCCGGACAGGGGGACAAACGAGCAGTACTTC.

The chain has TRBV7-9 and TRBJ2-3; D gene uncertain. Trimming removed 7 bases at V and 0 bases at J, with 14 bases between. CDR1 is SEHNR, CDR2 FQNEAQ, per germline (reference sequence). The CDR3 totals 15 residues. In nucleotides, the CDR3 is TGTGCCAGCACCTTCGGCTCGACTAGCACAGATACGCAGTATTTT. Encoded protein: CASTFGSTSTDTQYF.

J is TRBJ2-2 and V is TRBV5-4, with 7 bases aligning to TRBD2. The CDR3 contains 17 residues. V trimming: 2 bases; J trimming: 4 bases; junction bases outside the gene matches: 11. The germline gives CDR1 SGHNT, CDR2 YYREEE (reference sequence). CDR3 sequence: CASSLPGRGRGTGELFF. The CDR3 DNA reads TGTGCCAGCAGCTTACCAGGGAGGGGACGTGGCACCGGGGAGCTGTTTTTT.

The chain uses TRBV10-1 and TRBJ1-1; D unresolved. With 6 bases removed from V and 3 bases from J, the gap between germline ends came to 8 bases. The CDR3 is 12 amino acids. Per the germline V gene, CDR1 is WNHNN and CDR2 is SYGVQD (reference sequence). CDR3 nucleotides: TGCGCCAGCAGCGGAGGACACACTGAAGCTTTCTTT. Protein product: CASSGGHTEAFF.

The CDR3 nucleotides are TGTGCCAGCAGTTCTACGCGGGGAACAGATACGCAGTATTTT. Encoded protein: CASSSTRGTDTQYF. The rearrangement links TRBV7-9 to TRBJ2-3; weak D call: TRBD2 (6 bases). The CDR3 totals 14 residues. With 6 bases removed from V and 3 bases from J, the gap between germline ends came to 13 bases. Germline CDR1 reads SEHNR; CDR2 reads FQNEAQ (reference sequence).

The chain links TRBV10-1 to TRBJ2-1; 11 bases match TRBD2. The CDR3 sequence is 16 residues long. After removal of 5 bases from V and 7 bases from J, the junction contained 10 bases not matched to a gene. CDR1 and CDR2 (germline): WNHNN, SYGVQD (reference sequence). Here the CDR3 DNA reads TGCGCCAGCAGTACTACAACTAGCGGGGGTAAGAATGAGCAGTTCTTC. It encodes CASSTTTSGGKNEQFF.

The chain is built from TRBV30 and TRBJ1-2; maybe TRBD1 (6 bases). Trimming shortened V by 3 bases and J by 6 bases, and 11 bases separated the two germline ends. CDR3 length: 12 residues. Germline values: CDR1 GTSNPN, CDR2 SVGIG (reference sequence). The chain's CDR3 is CAWSAGVHGYTF. CDR3 in DNA: TGTGCCTGGAGCGCAGGGGTCCATGGCTACACCTTC.

The chain uses TRBV5-4 and TRBJ2-7; 9 bases are shared with TRBD2. CDR1 and CDR2 from the germline V gene are SGHNT and YYREEE (reference sequence). J lost 3 bases, V lost 4 bases, and 8 bases had no gene match. The CDR3 totals 15 residues. The CDR3 nucleotides read TGTGCCAGCAGCCAAATAGCGGGGGCCGTCTACGAGCAGTACTTC. Translation: CASSQIAGAVYEQYF.

The rearrangement uses TRBV11-2 and TRBJ2-1; D call uncertain. The CDR3 length is 14 residues. V lost 3 bases to trimming and J lost 3 bases, with 9 bases between them. Germline values: CDR1 SGHAT, CDR2 FQNNGV. CDR3: CASSFFHGYNEQFF. The DNA of the CDR3 is TGTGCCAGCAGCTTTTTCCACGGCTACAATGAGCAGTTCTTC. The whole variable domain, remainder taken from reference TRBV11-2 and TRBJ2-1, is EAGVAQSPRYKIIEKRQSVAFWCNPISGHATLYWYQQILGQGPKLLIQFQNNGVVDDSQLPKDRFSAERLKGVDSTLKIQPAKLEDSAVYLCASSFFHGYNEQFFGPGTRLTVL.

This chain uses TRBV3-1 (or the pseudogene TRBV3-2) with TRBJ2-7, with unresolved D. CDR1 and CDR2 from the germline V gene are LGHDT and YNNKEL (reference sequence). This CDR3 is 12 amino acids long. With 5 bases removed from V and 1 base from J, the gap between germline ends came to 6 bases. CDR3 DNA: TGTGCCAGCAGCATGCGTTCCTACGAGCAGTACTTC. Translation: CASSMRSYEQYF.

This clone was counted only a few times. V gene TRBV19 combines with J gene TRBJ2-1; the match to TRBD2 covers 9 bases. With 5 bases clipped from V and 10 bases from J, the junction kept 6 bases outside the gene matches. The CDR3 totals 13 residues. CDR1 is LNHDA, CDR2 SQIVND, per germline (reference sequence). The CDR3 coding sequence is TGTGCCAGTAGTCTAGGACTAGCGTGGGAGCAGTTCTTC. It yields the protein CASSLGLAWEQFF.

The count of this clone is one. V is TRBV7-9 and J is TRBJ2-7; TRBD1 agrees at 11 bases. Germline V gives CDR1 SEHNR, CDR2 FQNEAQ (reference sequence). CDR3 length: 17 residues. Trimming removed 6 bases from V and 0 bases from J; junction bases left unmatched: 10. CDR3 coding DNA: TGTGCCAGCAGTCCCGGGACAGGGGGATCAAGCTCCTACGAGCAGTACTTC. It yields the protein CASSPGTGGSSSYEQYF.

This sequence joins TRBV18 and TRBJ2-3; perhaps TRBD2 as D (5 bases). Trimming took off 0 bases at V and 3 bases at J, with 10 bases between the two ends. The CDR3 has 15 amino acids. Germline V gene sequence: CDR1 KGHSH, CDR2 LQKENI. CDR3 sequence: CASSPPEGGTDTQYF. The CDR3 nucleotides read TGTGCCAGCTCACCACCTGAGGGTGGGACAGATACGCAGTATTTT. Looking up the rest from reference TRBV18 and TRBJ2-3 gives the full variable domain: NAGVMQNPRHLVRRRGQEARLRCSPMKGHSHVYWYRQLPEEGLKFMVYLQKENIIDESGMPKERFSAEFPKEGPSILRIQQVVRGDSAAYFCASSPPEGGTDTQYFGPGTRLTVL.

The chain has TRBV5-1 and TRBJ1-2; no firm D call. CDR3 length: 18 amino acids. The V end was cut by 3 bases, the J end by 0 bases, with 21 bases between. Germline loops: CDR1 SGHRS, CDR2 YFSETQ. The CDR3 region has the DNA TGCGCCAGCAGCTCGACGGCGGGCGGTACAGAATCTAACTATGGCTACACCTTC. The encoded protein is CASSSTAGGTESNYGYTF. Full variable domain (rest looked up from reference TRBV5-1 and TRBJ1-2): KAGVTQTPRYLIKTRGQQVTLSCSPISGHRSVSWYQQTPGQGLQFLFEYFSETQRNKGNFPGRFSGRQFSNSRSEMNVSTLELGDSALYLCASSSTAGGTESNYGYTFGSGTRLTVV.

The gene calls are TRBV5-1 and TRBJ2-1, with D perhaps matching TRBD1 (6 bases). Trimming shortened V by 4 bases and J by 5 bases, and 10 bases separated the two germline ends. CDR3 length equals 13 residues. The germline CDR1 and CDR2 sequences are SGHRS and YFSETQ. The CDR3 loop is CASSRGTNNEQFF. CDR3 DNA sequence: TGCGCCAGCAGCCGAGGGACAAACAATGAGCAGTTCTTC.

The V gene is TRBV6-1, the J gene TRBJ2-4; 8 bases align to TRBD1. Germline V gene sequence: CDR1 MNHNS, CDR2 SASEGT. V was clipped by 7 bases and J by 3 bases; unmatched bases: 8. The CDR3 loop spans 15 amino acids. The CDR3 loop reads CASKAGQGGKNIQYF. DNA for the CDR3: TGTGCCAGCAAGGCAGGACAGGGCGGCAAAAACATTCAGTACTTC.

The J gene is TRBJ2-1, the V gene TRBV5-1, with D perhaps TRBD2 (5 bases). V shed 5 bases and J shed 7 bases, with 19 bases lying between them. Germline CDR1 reads SGHRS; CDR2 reads YFSETQ. This CDR3 is built from 15 residues. CDR3 in DNA: TGCGCCAGCAGAGACTACGGCTACGATAGGAATGAGCAGTTCTTC. It specifies CASRDYGYDRNEQFF.

This chain connects TRBV5-1 to TRBJ1-6; the D gene is possibly TRBD1 (6 bases). The V and J ends lost 3 bases and 0 bases respectively, with 7 bases between them. Germline assignment: CDR1 SGHRS and CDR2 YFSETQ. CDR3 length: 15 amino acids. CDR3 nucleotides: TGCGCCAGCAGCTCGGACAGCTCCTATAATTCACCCCTCCACTTT. Its translation is CASSSDSSYNSPLHF.

This sequence joins TRBV29-1 and TRBJ2-1, with D possibly matching TRBD2 (7 bases). Germline CDR1 and CDR2: SQVTM and ANQGSEA. The CDR3 contains 15 residues. V lost 8 bases and J lost 0, with 17 bases in between. The CDR3 DNA reads TGCAGCCCCGTGGGGGGGCCGAGCTCCTACAATGAGCAGTTCTTC. Its protein is CSPVGGPSSYNEQFF.

This sequence joins TRBV4-1 and TRBJ2-1, with D possibly TRBD1 on 6 matching bases. Germline V gene sequence: CDR1 MGHRA, CDR2 YSYEKL. The CDR3 loop spans 13 amino acids. V shed 4 bases and J shed 4 bases, with 8 bases lying between them. CDR3 region: CASSPDRYNEQFF. In nucleotides, the CDR3 is TGCGCCAGCAGCCCGGACAGATACAATGAGCAGTTCTTC.

CDR3 in DNA: TGTGCCAGTAGTATAGCCCGGGACAACACTAACTATGGCTACACCTTC. Its protein product is CASSIARDNTNYGYTF. V usage is TRBV19 and J usage is TRBJ1-2, with D perhaps matching TRBD1 (6 bases). Per germline, CDR1 LNHDA and CDR2 SQIVND (reference sequence). The CDR3 covers 16 residues. Trimming removed 1 base at V and 0 bases at J, with 12 bases between.